Sequencing of this T cell receptor beta chain was carried out in a study of cytomegalovirus exposure and HLA in healthy donors. The study ran its PCR with 60 Vbeta and 13 Jbeta primers. Only in-frame clones appear in the TCRdb table, and some are missing; sequencing was by immunoSEQ multiplex PCR. This repertoire shows under 130,000 clones, roughly 79% found once; its top ten account for roughly 1.3%. V lost 7 bases and J lost 2, with 17 bases in between. The germline V gene has CDR1 SQVTM and CDR2 ANQGSEA. The CDR3 runs to 14 residues. The sample comprised PBMCs. The receptor was derived from a man between 35 and 55 years old in good health and CMV-seronegative. The V call is TRBV29-1, the J call TRBJ2-5; maybe TRBD2 (6 bases). The DNA of the CDR3 is TGCAGCGCTAACCGGGGACGGGGGCAAGAGACCCAGTACTTC. It codes for CSANRGRGQETQYF.